These 17 T cell receptor beta chains were all obtained from the same sample, sequenced in a study of pediatric ulcerative colitis. Libraries were prepared by immunoSEQ multiplex PCR; TCRdb keeps only in-frame clonotypes and omits some of them. The sample contains 10,000 or so clones, 80% to 90% of which appear only once. The sequencing input was blood. The receptors were gathered from a girl between 5 and 17 years old with moderate ulcerative colitis.

The V gene is TRBV6-5, the J gene TRBJ1-2; 7 bases fit TRBD1. The CDR3 runs 14 residues. CDR1 and CDR2 from the germline V gene are MNHEY and SVGAGI. Trimming removed 6 bases from V and 7 bases from J; junction bases left unmatched: 11. CDR3 coding DNA: TGTGCCAGCAGGCCAGCCGGGACAGCGGGTGGCTACACCTTC. Residues: CASRPAGTAGGYTF.

The rearrangement links TRBV12-5 to TRBJ2-4, with 9 positions matching TRBD2. CDR1 is LGHNT and CDR2 is FRNRAP in the germline V gene. CDR3 length equals 15 residues. With V trimmed by 3 bases and J by 8 bases, 8 bases remained unmatched. CDR3: CASGLGASGVYIQYF. DNA of the CDR3: TGTGCTAGTGGTTTAGGGGCTAGCGGGGTGTACATTCAGTACTTC.

The V gene is TRBV20-1, the J gene TRBJ1-2; D is ambiguous. CDR1 and CDR2 from the germline V gene are DFQATT and SNEGSKA (reference sequence). Trimming took 6 bases from V and 2 from J, leaving 7 bases between them. The length of the CDR3 is 11 residues. CDR3 coding DNA: TGCAGTGCGAAGGACAACTATGGCTACACCTTC. This gives the protein CSAKDNYGYTF.

The table lists this clone with a count of one. V usage is TRBV5-6 and J usage is TRBJ1-2; D may be TRBD1 (5 bases). CDR1 SGHDT and CDR2 YYEEEE come from the germline V gene. The CDR3 consists of 12 residues. Trimming removed 0 bases at V and 8 bases at J, with 8 bases between. The CDR3 DNA is TGTGCCAGCAGCTTGGGAGGGGTAGGCTACACCTTC. This sequence encodes CASSLGGVGYTF.

V is TRBV5-4 and J is TRBJ1-6; 7 nucleotides align to TRBD1. The ends lost 0 bases at V and 10 bases at J; junction bases unmatched: 4. The CDR3 extends over 14 amino acids. Looked up from germline, CDR1 is SGHNT and CDR2 is YYREEE (reference sequence). In nucleotides, the CDR3 is TGTGCCAGCAGCTTGGGTCAGGGGGACTCACCCCTCCACTTT. Its translation is CASSLGQGDSPLHF. Using reference TRBV5-4 and TRBJ1-6 for the parts outside the CDR3, the full variable domain is ETGVTQSPTHLIKTRGQQVTLRCSSQSGHNTVSWYQQALGQGPQFIFQYYREEENGRGNFPPRFSGLQFPNYSSELNVNALELDDSALYLCASSLGQGDSPLHFGNGTRLTVT.

The V call is TRBV7-6, the J call TRBJ2-1, with 13 bases identical to TRBD2. V gave up 3 bases and J gave up 7 bases; unmatched junction bases: 6. Germline V gives CDR1 SGHVS, CDR2 FNYEAQ. This CDR3 comprises 16 residues. The CDR3 nucleotides read TGTGCCAGCAGCTTTCTTGGGACTAGCGGGAAGAATGAGCAGTTCTTC. Its protein product is CASSFLGTSGKNEQFF.

This clone was found a few times. V and J are TRBV19 and TRBJ1-1, with D tentatively TRBD1 (6 bases). The ends were cut back, 1 base at V and 0 bases at J, with 9 bases in the middle. The CDR3 loop spans 15 amino acids. Germline V gene sequence: CDR1 LNHDA, CDR2 SQIVND (reference sequence). CDR3 coding DNA: TGTGCCAGTAGTATAGGCGGGACAATGAACACTGAAGCTTTCTTT. As protein: CASSIGGTMNTEAFF.

This clone showed up just once. The rearrangement uses TRBV7-8 and TRBJ2-7; no reliable D call. Per the germline V gene, CDR1 is SGHVS and CDR2 is FQNEAQ. Trimming shortened V by 3 bases and J by 0 bases, and 12 bases separated the two germline ends. The CDR3 covers 15 residues. The CDR3 sequence: CASSLGWAISYEQYF. CDR3 coding DNA: TGTGCCAGCAGCTTGGGGTGGGCCATCTCCTACGAGCAGTACTTC. The entire variable domain, with the rest obtained from reference TRBV7-8 and TRBJ2-7, is as follows: GAGVSQSPRYKVAKRGQDVALRCDPISGHVSLFWYQQALGQGPEFLTYFQNEAQLDKSGLPSDRFFAERPEGSVSTLKIQRTQQEDSAVYLCASSLGWAISYEQYFGPGTRLTVT.

The chain carries TRBV19 and TRBJ2-1; tentative D call: TRBD2 (6 bases). CDR1 is LNHDA, CDR2 SQIVND, per germline (reference sequence). V was clipped by 2 bases and J by 0 bases, with 8 bases between them. The CDR3 covers 15 residues. The CDR3 here is CASSISGSSYNEQFF. In DNA, the CDR3 is TGTGCCAGTAGTATATCCGGGAGCTCCTACAATGAGCAGTTCTTC.

The rearrangement links TRBV5-4 to TRBJ2-7; TRBD2 aligns across 8 bases. This CDR3 contains 14 residues. V lost 4 bases to trimming and J lost 2 bases; unmatched junction nucleotides: 5. The germline V gene has CDR1 SGHNT and CDR2 YYREEE (reference sequence). The CDR3 spells CASSTRGVAYEQYF. DNA of the CDR3: TGTGCCAGCAGCACGCGGGGGGTTGCCTACGAGCAGTACTTC.

The chain has TRBV7-9 and TRBJ1-1, with 8 bases identical to TRBD1. Germline trimming cut 5 bases from V and 8 bases from J; bases unmatched to any gene: 10. CDR1 and CDR2 (germline): SEHNR, FQNEAQ (reference sequence). There are 14 residues in the CDR3. The CDR3 nucleotides read TGTGCCAGCAGCCCCCAAGGAGGGACAGGCGAAGCTTTCTTT. This gives the protein CASSPQGGTGEAFF.

Comments on this clone: An end of the junction differs from the germline gene, which may be a read error. The rearrangement links TRBV7-7 to TRBJ2-2, with 7 positions matching TRBD1. There are 14 residues in the CDR3. Germline V gene sequence: CDR1 SSHAT, CDR2 FNYEAQ (reference sequence). CDR3 DNA sequence: TGTGCTAGCAGCTTTCAGCAGGGGGCCGGGGAGCTGTTTTTT. Residues: CASSFQQGAGELFF.

A few counts support this clone. The gene calls are TRBV10-3 and TRBJ1-2, with D tentatively TRBD1 (5 bases). Trimming removed 0 bases from V and 7 bases from J, with 12 bases in between. Germline assignment: CDR1 ENHRY and CDR2 SYGVKD. The CDR3 sequence is 14 residues long. Written as DNA, the CDR3 is TGTGCCATCAGTGAGTCGTGGGAGGGGAGTGGCTACACCTTC. Protein: CAISESWEGSGYTF.

The chain links TRBV28 to TRBJ1-1; 9 bases fit TRBD1. V was clipped by 6 bases and J by 0 bases; unmatched bases: 8. The CDR3 runs to 16 residues. Germline CDR1 MDHEN, CDR2 SYDVKM. CDR3 residues: CASSPNRGLLNTEAFF. In DNA, the CDR3 is TGTGCCAGCAGCCCAAACAGGGGGCTACTGAACACTGAAGCTTTCTTT. The entire variable domain, with the rest obtained from reference TRBV28 and TRBJ1-1, is as follows: DVKVTQSSRYLVKRTGEKVFLECVQDMDHENMFWYRQDPGLGLRLIYFSYDVKMKEKGDIPEGYSVSREKKERFSLILESASTNQTSMYLCASSPNRGLLNTEAFFGQGTRLTVV.

The chain combines TRBV7-3 with TRBJ2-3; D not certain. Germline CDR1 reads SGHTA; CDR2 reads FQGTGA. There are 13 residues in the CDR3. Trimming left V 5 bases short and J 1 base short, with 7 bases between. CDR3 region: CASSPRGTDTQYF. The CDR3 DNA reads as TGTGCCAGCAGCCCACGGGGCACAGATACGCAGTATTTT.

The chain uses TRBV11-1 and TRBJ2-1; 7 nucleotides align to TRBD2. The V segment lost 3 bases and the J segment 6 bases; nucleotides outside the gene matches: 2. CDR3 length: 13 residues. The germline V gene has CDR1 SGHAT and CDR2 FQDESV (reference sequence). CDR3 sequence (DNA): TGTGCCAGCAGCTTCGGCGGGAGCAATGAGCAGTTCTTC. Residues: CASSFGGSNEQFF.

The rearrangement uses TRBV28 and TRBJ1-5; 9 bases line up with TRBD1. The CDR3 is 16 residues long. The V and J ends lost 8 bases and 6 bases, in that order; junction bases with no gene match: 14. Germline-derived CDR1 and CDR2 are MDHEN and SYDVKM. The CDR3 reads CASEGYRGRNSQPQHF. The CDR3 DNA reads as TGTGCCAGCGAGGGTTACAGGGGGCGAAATTCTCAGCCCCAGCATTTT. The full variable domain, rest sourced from reference TRBV28 and TRBJ1-5, is DVKVTQSSRYLVKRTGEKVFLECVQDMDHENMFWYRQDPGLGLRLIYFSYDVKMKEKGDIPEGYSVSREKKERFSLILESASTNQTSMYLCASEGYRGRNSQPQHFGDGTRLSIL.